Listed below are T cell receptor beta chains from one sample, sequenced in a study of shared clonotypes between healthy human individuals. Here immunoSEQ multiplex PCR was the method, and the copy in TCRdb shows in-frame clones only, minus some. The profile shows around 650,000 clones, roughly 96% of them singletons. Specimen: naive CD8+ T cells sorted from blood. The source is a woman younger than 45 in good health. The CDR3 runs from the conserved cysteine through the conserved F or W. The order of the fields is V gene, D gene, clone size, J gene, CDR3 DNA, CDR3 protein. A D gene is named only where the DNA matches it firmly. A clone size is listed for some rows: how often the clone was seen (once, few, many), or a class if it is expanded.

TRBV12-1	.	.	TRBJ2-7	TGTGCCAGCAGCCCACCCTTGACAGGGTTCGGGTTCGAGCAGTACTTC	CASSPPLTGFGFEQYF
TRBV4-1	.	.	TRBJ1-1	TGCGCCAGCAGCCAAGTCGGCGGAAGTAACACTGAAGCTTTCTTT	CASSQVGGSNTEAFF
TRBV7-9	.	.	TRBJ1-1	TGTGCCAGCAGCTTACCACAGGCTGGGGGCACTGAAGCTTTCTTT	CASSLPQAGGTEAFF
TRBV29-1	.	.	TRBJ2-7	TGCAGCGTTCTGGGGGAGAGGGTTGGGAACGAGCAGTACTTC	CSVLGERVGNEQYF
TRBV6-1	TRBD2	.	TRBJ2-5	TGTGCCAGCACCAATAGCGGGAGGCCCAAAGAGACCCAGTACTTC	CASTNSGRPKETQYF
TRBV2	.	.	TRBJ2-5	TGTGCCAGCAATAGGCAGCTAGAGACCCAGTACTTC	CASNRQLETQYF
TRBV28	.	.	TRBJ2-5	TGTGCCAGCAGTTTCTTCCGGGTGCAACAAGAGACCCAGTACTTC	CASSFFRVQQETQYF
TRBV28	TRBD1	.	TRBJ2-7	TGTGCCAGCAATCACGAAGACAGGGGCACCTACGAGCAGTACTTC	CASNHEDRGTYEQYF
TRBV6-5	TRBD1	.	TRBJ1-1	TGTGCCAGCAGAGACAGGGGGAATAAGAACACTGAAGCTTTCTTT	CASRDRGNKNTEAFF
TRBV29-1	.	.	TRBJ2-1	TGCAGCGCCGTTCCGGCGGGGCGGGGAAATGAGCAGTTCTTC	CSAVPAGRGNEQFF
TRBV13	TRBD2	.	TRBJ2-2	TGTGCCAGCAGCCCGGGACTAGCGGGAGGATATGGGGAGCTGTTTTTT	CASSPGLAGGYGELFF
TRBV10-1	.	.	TRBJ2-7	TGCGCCAGCAGTGACGGTGAGATAGCAAGCGAGCAGTACTTC	CASSDGEIASEQYF
TRBV6-5	.	.	TRBJ1-1	TGTGCCAGCAGTTACTCGGGGGGGGCAGCTGAAGCTTTCTTT	CASSYSGGAAEAFF
TRBV5-1	TRBD1	few	TRBJ1-2	TGCGCCAGCAGCTTGCGACAGGGGCTTCGGGGCTATGGCTACACCTTC	CASSLRQGLRGYGYTF
TRBV29-1	.	once	TRBJ1-1	TGCAGCGTTGATGGGGTTGGAGGGGGAACTGAAGCTTTCTTT	CSVDGVGGGTEAFF
TRBV5-6	.	.	TRBJ1-5	TGTGCCAGCAGCTTGGGAGGGGTTAGCAATCAGCCCCAGCATTTT	CASSLGGVSNQPQHF
TRBV19	.	.	TRBJ1-1	TGTGCCAGTAGCCCCAACAGCGTAAGGACTGAAGCTTTCTTT	CASSPNSVRTEAFF
TRBV10-2	TRBD2	once	TRBJ2-3	TGCGCCAGCGCACTACTAGCGGGAGGGCGTGATACGCAGTATTTT	CASALLAGGRDTQYF
TRBV15	TRBD1	.	TRBJ2-7	TGTGCCACCAGCAGAGATGCCCCCGGGACAGGGGAATACTTC	CATSRDAPGTGEYF
TRBV27	.	.	TRBJ2-1	TGTGCCAGCAGCTCCGCGTACAATGAGCAGTTCTTC	CASSSAYNEQFF
TRBV15	.	.	TRBJ1-5	TGTGCCACCAGCGGCAGTCGACTCAATCAGCCCCAGCATTTT	CATSGSRLNQPQHF
TRBV13	TRBD1	.	TRBJ2-3	TGTGCCAGCAGCTTAGAAAAACAGGGGGCACTCACAGATACGCAGTATTTT	CASSLEKQGALTDTQYF
TRBV6-1	.	.	TRBJ1-1	TGTGCCAGCAGTGAACCATCTGGGGGGTGGGACACTGAAGCTTTCTTT	CASSEPSGGWDTEAFF
TRBV2	.	.	TRBJ2-7	TGTGCCAGCAGTGATCGTGACAGTTCCTACGAGCAGTACTTC	CASSDRDSSYEQYF
TRBV2	.	.	TRBJ2-5	TGTGCCAGCAGTAAAGGGGGGCACCTACAAGAGACCCAGTACTTC	CASSKGGHLQETQYF
TRBV7-2	.	.	TRBJ2-1	TGTGCCAGCAGCTTAGTCGGGAGTGGGGCCTACAATGAGCAGTTCTTC	CASSLVGSGAYNEQFF
TRBV28	.	.	TRBJ1-5	TGTGCCAGCAGTCTGGCTGGACACTATAGCAATCAGCCCCAGCATTTT	CASSLAGHYSNQPQHF
TRBV19	TRBD2	.	TRBJ2-1	TGTGCCAGTAGCGAGTCCGGGACTAGCATCTTACATGAGCAGTTCTTC	CASSESGTSILHEQFF
TRBV4-1	.	.	TRBJ2-7	TGCGCCAGCAGCCCAGAGTGGGCTAGCGAGCAGTACTTC	CASSPEWASEQYF
TRBV5-1	TRBD2	.	TRBJ2-1	TGCGCCAGCAGCTTGGCCCGGTCGGGAGGGGCCAATGAGCAGTTCTTC	CASSLARSGGANEQFF
TRBV27	TRBD2	.	TRBJ2-2	TGTGCCAGCAGCCTAGCGGGAGGAGGGGAGCTGTTTTTT	CASSLAGGGELFF
TRBV13	.	.	TRBJ2-7	TGTGCCAGCAGCCCAAAGACAGGGACTGACAAAGCTTACGAGCAGTACTTC	CASSPKTGTDKAYEQYF
TRBV11-1	TRBD1	.	TRBJ1-1	TGTGCCAGCAGCTGGCTTACAGGGGACACTGAAGCTTTCTTT	CASSWLTGDTEAFF
TRBV30	TRBD1	.	TRBJ2-7	TGTGCCTGGAGTGTACTGACAGGGAAATACGAGCAGTACTTC	CAWSVLTGKYEQYF
TRBV19	.	.	TRBJ2-7	TGTGCCAGTAGTATGGCCGAGAGCTCCTACGAGCAGTACTTC	CASSMAESSYEQYF
TRBV6-1	.	few	TRBJ1-2	TGTGCCAGCAGTGGAAGCGATGAGCCAAGAGACCATGGCTACACCTTC	CASSGSDEPRDHGYTF
TRBV4-1	TRBD2	.	TRBJ2-3	TGCGCCAGCAGCCAACTAGCGGACACAGATACGCAGTATTTT	CASSQLADTDTQYF
TRBV5-5	.	few	TRBJ2-3	TGTGCCAGCAGCTTGGTTCTGGGCACAGATACGCAGTATTTT	CASSLVLGTDTQYF
TRBV4-1	TRBD2	.	TRBJ2-1	TGCGCCAGCAGCCCCGGGGGGAGGAATGAGCAGTTCTTC	CASSPGGRNEQFF
TRBV27	.	.	TRBJ2-1	TGTGCCAGCAGTTTCATCGGCAGGGGAACGAATGAGCAGTTCTTC	CASSFIGRGTNEQFF
TRBV7-2	TRBD2	.	TRBJ2-7	TGTGCCAGCAGCTTAATAGCGGGAGTCGACTACGAGCAGTACTTC	CASSLIAGVDYEQYF
TRBV7-8	TRBD2	.	TRBJ2-1	TGTGCCAGCAGCTTTAGCGGGATTAATGAGCAGTTCTTC	CASSFSGINEQFF
TRBV4-2	TRBD2	.	TRBJ2-2	TGTGCCAGCAGCCGACTAGCGGGAAGCTTTACCGGGGAGCTGTTTTTT	CASSRLAGSFTGELFF
TRBV5-4	TRBD1	.	TRBJ1-1	TGTGCCAGCAGCCACCGACAGGGGAGCCTAATAATGAACACTGAAGCTTTCTTT	CASSHRQGSLIMNTEAFF
TRBV27	TRBD1	.	TRBJ2-7	TGTGCCAGCAGAGAATACCAGGGGGCCTACGAGCAGTACTTC	CASREYQGAYEQYF
TRBV9	.	once	TRBJ1-2	TGTGCCAGCAGCGTAGTTAAGGGCTATGGCTACACCTTC	CASSVVKGYGYTF
TRBV9	TRBD2	.	TRBJ2-5	TGTGCCAGCAGCGTAGGCGAATGGGTGGCTAGCGGGAGCCAGGAGACCCAGTACTTC	CASSVGEWVASGSQETQYF
TRBV4-2	.	.	TRBJ2-1	TGTGCCAGCAGCCAAGATCCAGGGTTTGGACGTTTTAATGAGCAGTTCTTC	CASSQDPGFGRFNEQFF
TRBV2	.	.	TRBJ1-2	TGTGCCAGCAGCGAAACAGGGCCCTATGGCTACACCTTC	CASSETGPYGYTF
TRBV2	.	.	TRBJ2-1	TGTGCCAGCACGACCGTTAAGACCTACAATGAGCAGTTCTTC	CASTTVKTYNEQFF
TRBV9	.	.	TRBJ1-1	TGTGCCAGCAGCCCTGAGGTCGGGAACACTGAAGCTTTCTTT	CASSPEVGNTEAFF
TRBV28	.	.	TRBJ2-3	TGTGCCAGCAGTTGGGGGACCGCGAGCACAGATACGCAGTATTTT	CASSWGTASTDTQYF
TRBV5-4	TRBD1	.	TRBJ2-1	TGTGCCAGCAGCCAAGGGGACAGATACAATGAGCAGTTCTTC	CASSQGDRYNEQFF
TRBV11-2	.	once	TRBJ1-5	TGTGCCAGCAGCTTATCCGGGGATAGCAATCAGCCCCAGCATTTT	CASSLSGDSNQPQHF
TRBV7-9	.	once	TRBJ2-5	TGTGCCACGCGTTCGGGGCACGGGCAAGAGACCCAGTACTTC	CATRSGHGQETQYF
TRBV11-2	.	once	TRBJ2-1	TGTGCCAGCACCTCTGCGGAGGGGGCTTACAATGAGCAGTTCTTC	CASTSAEGAYNEQFF
TRBV4-2	.	.	TRBJ2-1	TGTGCCAGCAGCCAAGGACTACCGGCGACCAATGAGCAGTTCTTC	CASSQGLPATNEQFF
TRBV28	.	.	TRBJ2-1	TGTGCCAGCAGTTTAAGGGCCGGGACTGGAGACAATGAGCAGTTCTTC	CASSLRAGTGDNEQFF
TRBV5-6	TRBD1	once	TRBJ1-1	TGTGCCAGCAGCGGCGGGACAGGGGATGTGTGGGTCACTGAAGCTTTCTTT	CASSGGTGDVWVTEAFF